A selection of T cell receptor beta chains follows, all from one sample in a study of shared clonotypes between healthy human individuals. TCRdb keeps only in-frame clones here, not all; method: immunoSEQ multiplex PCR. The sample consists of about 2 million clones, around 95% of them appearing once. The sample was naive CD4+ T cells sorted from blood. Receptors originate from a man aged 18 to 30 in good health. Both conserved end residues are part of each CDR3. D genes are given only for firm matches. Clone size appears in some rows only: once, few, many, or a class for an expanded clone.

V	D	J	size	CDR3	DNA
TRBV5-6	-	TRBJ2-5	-	CASSLATVQETQYF	TGTGCCAGCAGCTTGGCAACAGTTCAAGAGACCCAGTACTTC
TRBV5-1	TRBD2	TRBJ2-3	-	CASSLDPGGSNTQYF	TGCGCCAGCAGCTTGGACCCGGGAGGCTCGAATACGCAGTATTTT
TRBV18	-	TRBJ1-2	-	CASSPQEKNGYTF	TGTGCCAGCTCACCACAGGAGAAAAATGGCTACACCTTC
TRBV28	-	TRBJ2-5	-	CASLDRTQETQYF	TGTGCCAGCTTGGACAGAACCCAAGAGACCCAGTACTTC
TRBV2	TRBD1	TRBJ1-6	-	CASSSQGANNSPLHF	TGTGCCAGCAGTTCTCAGGGGGCAAATAATTCACCCCTCCACTTT
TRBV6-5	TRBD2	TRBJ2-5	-	CASSSGRGWETQYF	TGTGCCAGCAGCTCGGGGAGGGGTTGGGAGACCCAGTACTTC
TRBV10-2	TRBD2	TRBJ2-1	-	CASKIVGSGRDNEQFF	TGCGCCAGCAAGATTGTTGGTAGCGGGCGGGACAATGAGCAGTTCTTC
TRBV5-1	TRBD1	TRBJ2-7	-	CASSLSTGESYEQYF	TGCGCCAGCAGCTTGTCGACAGGGGAATCCTACGAGCAGTACTTC
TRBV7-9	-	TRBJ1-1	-	CASSLELGAEAFF	TGTGCCAGCAGCTTAGAGTTAGGGGCTGAAGCTTTCTTT
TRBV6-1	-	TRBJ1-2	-	CASSVSGNYGYTF	TGTGCCAGCAGTGTTTCCGGAAACTATGGCTACACCTTC
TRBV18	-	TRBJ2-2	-	CASSPNRADTGELFF	TGTGCCAGCTCCCCAAACAGGGCGGACACCGGGGAGCTGTTTTTT
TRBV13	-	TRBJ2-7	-	CASSLAQQGTYEQYF	TGTGCCAGCAGCTTAGCCCAACAGGGCACCTACGAGCAGTACTTC
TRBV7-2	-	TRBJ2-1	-	CASSFTEYNEQFF	TGTGCCAGCAGCTTTACAGAATACAATGAGCAGTTCTTC
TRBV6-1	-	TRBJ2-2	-	CASTPGLTGELFF	TGTGCCAGCACACCCGGGCTTACCGGGGAGCTGTTTTTT
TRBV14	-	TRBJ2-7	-	CASSQLELSYEQYF	TGTGCCAGCAGCCAACTCGAGCTCTCCTACGAGCAGTACTTC
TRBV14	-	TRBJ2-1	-	CASSQDYLVNEQFF	TGTGCCAGCAGCCAAGACTACTTGGTCAATGAGCAGTTCTTC
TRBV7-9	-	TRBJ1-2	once	CASNGGQNHYGYTF	TGTGCCAGCAATGGGGGACAAAACCACTATGGCTACACCTTC
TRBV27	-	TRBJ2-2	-	CASTVGTGELFF	TGTGCCAGCACCGTGGGCACCGGGGAGCTGTTTTTT
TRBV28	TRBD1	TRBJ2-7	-	CASSLTGNGEQYF	TGTGCCAGCAGTTTGACAGGGAACGGCGAGCAGTACTTC
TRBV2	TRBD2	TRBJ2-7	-	CASSGTSGSSNEQYF	TGTGCCAGCAGTGGGACTAGCGGGAGCTCTAACGAGCAGTACTTC
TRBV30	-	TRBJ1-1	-	CAWSVRGTTEAFF	TGTGCCTGGAGTGTAAGGGGAACCACTGAAGCTTTCTTT
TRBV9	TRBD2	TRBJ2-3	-	CASTQTGGSTDTQYF	TGTGCCAGCACCCAGACCGGGGGGAGCACAGATACGCAGTATTTT
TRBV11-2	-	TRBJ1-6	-	CASSLDLAATNSPLHF	TGTGCCAGCAGCTTAGATCTGGCAGCCACTAATTCACCCCTCCACTTT
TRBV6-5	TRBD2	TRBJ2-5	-	CASSYSSGQETQYF	TGTGCCAGCAGCTACTCTAGCGGCCAAGAGACCCAGTACTTC
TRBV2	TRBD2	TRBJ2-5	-	CASSELAGGAETQYF	TGTGCCAGCAGTGAGCTAGCGGGGGGAGCAGAGACCCAGTACTTC
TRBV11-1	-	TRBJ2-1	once	CASSNVNEQFF	TGTGCCAGCAGCAACGTCAATGAGCAGTTCTTC
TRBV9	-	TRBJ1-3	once	CASSGRDSGNTIYF	TGTGCCAGCAGCGGCAGGGACTCTGGAAACACCATATATTTT
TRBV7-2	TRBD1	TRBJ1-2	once	CASSSQTGIYGYTF	TGTGCCAGCAGCTCACAGACAGGGATCTATGGCTACACCTTC
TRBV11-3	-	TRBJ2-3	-	CASSLAGFVANTDTQYF	TGTGCCAGCAGCTTAGCAGGATTTGTCGCTAACACAGATACGCAGTATTTT
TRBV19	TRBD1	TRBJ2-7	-	CASSIAGTGGTYEQYF	TGTGCCAGTAGTATAGCGGGGACAGGGGGGACCTACGAGCAGTACTTC
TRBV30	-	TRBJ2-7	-	CAWTPLGAVQYF	TGTGCCTGGACCCCTTTAGGGGCGGTGCAGTACTTC
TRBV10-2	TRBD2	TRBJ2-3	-	CASSASGRGDTQYF	TGCGCCAGCAGTGCGAGCGGGAGAGGAGATACGCAGTATTTT